The clone carrying this TCR beta chain was picked up a small number of times. What it binds is unknown. V lost 7 bases to trimming and J lost 0 bases, with 13 bases between them. Germline V CDR1 and CDR2: MDHEN, SYDVKM. CDR3 length: 16 residues. The sorted Tregs were CD4+CD25+CD127-/low cells. Study results and caveats: Tumor Tregs overlapped most with tumor, then blood, naive CD4+ cells.

Semi-nested PCR with Nested Universal Primer A followed constant-region reverse priming of full-length variable regions. TCRdb independently ran MiXCR on the 5' RACE reads; one entry per CDR3 protein. The sample records tens of thousands of distinct CDR3 sequences, about 20% being singletons. Input material: Tregs sorted from blood. The V call is TRBV28, the J call TRBJ2-6; a weak D match, TRBD1 (6 bases). The TCR originated in a female donor with breast cancer. CDR3 bases: TGTGCCAGCACTCCCAGGGGTCCCTCTGGGGCCAACGTCCTGACTTTC. Translating it yields CASTPRGPSGANVLTF.